This T cell receptor (beta chain) was sequenced during a study of blood T cell repertoires in COVID-19 (dated by TCRdb to the early 2020s). For the wider study: Samples from collaborators originated in the United States, Italy and Spain and spanned both the acute and convalescent phases of COVID-19. The prospective study material was composed of cDNA or gDNA derived from T cells, B-cell-depleted T cells, or PBMCs. Deeply sampled blood TCRbeta repertoires from subjects exposed to, actively infected with, or recovered from COVID-19 were included in the dataset. A freely available public database, intended as a resource for researchers studying the immune response to SARS-CoV-2, is where the repertoires were released. Samples came from the ongoing ImmuneRACE study (first 160 participants) plus 1,254 subjects from 6 global collaborators. A de-identified subject ID, COVID-19 status, age in years and sex were almost always included in the sample metadata. HLA class I and class II types, where available, came from metadata supplied by the sample provider rather than from assay-based typing.

The junction carries 7 bases between V and J, which are trimmed by 1 base and 0 bases respectively. The CDR3 sequence holds 14 residues, the cysteine and phenylalanine included. The read is trimmed to its CDR3 DNA, 42 bases read in frame from base 1. CDR1 and CDR2 were assigned from the germline V gene (reference sequence) as LNHDA and SQIVND. What the authors observed across the whole study: Clinical and demographic metadata were provided uncurated, with the amount varying by source and participant.

TCRbeta CDR3 regions were amplified from genomic DNA using the immunoSEQ Assay, a bias-controlled multiplex PCR. For the original study's pipeline: Within the assay, amplification of reference gene primers was used to estimate how many nucleated cells each sample contained. To quantify the absolute abundance of each unique TCRbeta CDR3 rearrangement, sequence reads were collapsed and filtered. For each sample, productive Simpson clonality was calculated as the square root of Simpson's diversity index across productive rearrangements. Here the immuneACCESS table is served through TCRdb, limited to in-frame sequences with V and J called. Missing clones are a known gap in these copies; in checked studies unresolved V genes cover under half, and the rest lacks a known reason. That table furnishes V, J and clone size, whereas the DNA furnished D and trimming. Within this sample are some 53,000 clones, with about nine tenths of them counted one time only. The top ten clones comprise roughly 15% of the sample.

Each collaborating institution followed its own protocols to collect whole blood in K2EDTA tubes. Collaborator samples were shipped for TCRbeta analysis as frozen whole blood, isolated PBMCs, or DNA extracted from either sample type. To note about this clone: Which antigen it targets is not known. Per-base qualities were not stored, and no clone one base away is much larger.

Recombination connected TRBV19 to TRBJ2-7, and TRBD1 may be the D gene, going by 5 matching bases. Sequenced input: peripheral blood. This receptor was taken from a man between 65 and 79 years old with acute or convalescent COVID-19. The CDR3: CASSIGGSSYEQYF. The sequenced DNA: TGTGCCAGTAGTATAGGGGGCAGCTCCTACGAGCAGTACTTC. The reference TRBV19 and TRBJ2-7 proteins fill in what lies around the CDR3, so the full variable domain reads DGGITQSPKYLFRKEGQNVTLSCEQNLNHDAMYWYRQDPGQGLRLIYYSQIVNDFQKGDIAEGYSVSREKKESFPLTVTSAQKNPTAFYLCASSIGGSSYEQYFGPGTRLTVT.